The present entry profiles one T cell receptor beta chain with its context. TCRdb keeps only in-frame clones here, not all; method: immunoSEQ multiplex PCR. The sample includes some 270,000 clones, more than 75% of them seen just once. The ends lost 4 bases at V and 2 bases at J; junction bases unmatched: 9. This CDR3 is built from 16 residues. Germline CDR1 is MNHEY and CDR2 is SVGAGI. This sample was taken from a study of blood T cell repertoires in COVID-19. Overall study: The cDNA or gDNA used as material had been derived from T cells, B-cell-depleted T cells, or PBMCs.

The TCR originated in a woman between 55 and 75 years old who had recovered from COVID-19. Specimen: peripheral blood. The rearrangement joins TRBV6-5 to TRBJ2-5; 8 positions agree with TRBD1. The CDR3 nucleotides read TGTGCCAGCAGTTCGTCACCCACAGGGGGGCAAGAGACCCAGTACTTC. Protein sequence: CASSSSPTGGQETQYF.